A single sample is the source of the 29 T cell receptor beta chains below, sequenced in a study of T cell changes during pregnancy in multiple sclerosis. The table came from immunoSEQ multiplex PCR; TCRdb's copy has only in-frame clones and leaves some out. The repertoire consists of about 40,000 clones, with approximately 88% occurring once and the leading ten covering around 5%. Sequenced here: peripheral blood, sampled in the first trimester of pregnancy. The receptors here all came from a female donor in good health, enrolled as a control in a pregnancy study.

The chain is built from TRBV10-1 and TRBJ2-1, with D possibly TRBD1 on 6 matching bases. With 4 bases removed from V and 13 bases from J, the gap between germline ends came to 14 bases. Germline loops: CDR1 WNHNN, CDR2 SYGVQD (reference sequence). The CDR3 extends over 12 amino acids. CDR3 protein: CASSVTGSSQFF. CDR3 coding DNA: TGCGCCAGCAGTGTAACAGGGTCTTCCCAGTTCTTC.

V and J are TRBV11-3 and TRBJ1-1, with 9 bases that match TRBD1. Germline CDR1 is SGHNT and CDR2 is YENEEA. This CDR3 is 14 amino acids long. The trim removed 5 bases at V and 6 bases at J, leaving 7 bases unmatched. CDR3 in amino acids: CASSLRTGDAEAFF. Here the CDR3 DNA reads TGTGCCAGCAGCCTCCGGACAGGGGACGCTGAAGCTTTCTTT.

This clone was recorded once. The chain has TRBV5-4 and TRBJ2-1; 9 nucleotides match TRBD1. CDR1 and CDR2 (germline): SGHNT, YYREEE (reference sequence). The J segment lost 4 bases and the V segment lost 4 bases, leaving 9 bases of the junction unmatched. The CDR3 consists of 16 residues. CDR3 in amino acids: CASSQQRQGVYNEQFF. DNA of the CDR3: TGTGCCAGCAGCCAGCAAAGACAGGGGGTATACAATGAGCAGTTCTTC.

J is TRBJ2-5 and V is TRBV27; 7 nucleotides line up with TRBD1. Germline CDR1 MNHEY, CDR2 SMNVEV (reference sequence). The CDR3 runs to 14 residues. Unmatched junction bases numbered 7, after V lost 6 bases and J lost 3 bases. The CDR3 sequence: CASRNDREKETQYF. Written as DNA, the CDR3 is TGTGCCAGCAGGAACGACAGGGAAAAAGAGACCCAGTACTTC.

V and J are TRBV7-3 and TRBJ1-1; 7 bases match TRBD1. The CDR3 covers 16 residues. V dropped 3 bases and J dropped 0; count of bases not matched to a gene: 7. The germline V gene encodes CDR1 SGHTA and CDR2 FQGTGA. The chain's CDR3 is CASSLIRDRMNTEAFF. In DNA, the CDR3 is TGTGCCAGCAGCTTGATCCGGGACAGAATGAACACTGAAGCTTTCTTT. The full variable domain, in which reference TRBV7-3 and TRBJ1-1 provide the parts outside the CDR3, is GAGVSQTPSNKVTEKGKYVELRCDPISGHTALYWYRQSLGQGPEFLIYFQGTGAADDSGLPNDRFFAVRPEGSVSTLKIQRTERGDSAVYLCASSLIRDRMNTEAFFGQGTRLTVV.

This clone was observed a single time. The chain employs TRBV7-8 and TRBJ2-2; 13 bases are a match to TRBD2. Germline V gives CDR1 SGHVS, CDR2 FQNEAQ. The junction had 5 bases not matched to a gene; V was cut back by 1 base and J by 6 bases. The CDR3 covers 17 residues. DNA for the CDR3: TGTGCCAGCAGCTTAGAACTACTAGCGGGAGGGCCCGGGGAGCTGTTTTTT. Protein: CASSLELLAGGPGELFF.

CDR3 DNA: TGTGCCAGCAGCTGGGGTCTGCCGGGACTAGCGGGGCCAAGGAAAGCCGGGGAGCTGTTTTTT. Protein product: CASSWGLPGLAGPRKAGELFF. This sequence joins TRBV7-3 and TRBJ2-2, with 13 bases that match TRBD2. Germline CDR1 is SGHTA and CDR2 is FQGTGA. Trimming removed 4 bases from V and 6 bases from J; junction bases left unmatched: 20. CDR3 size: 21 residues.

The rearrangement links TRBV27 to TRBJ1-2; 8 nucleotides agree with TRBD1. J gave up 0 bases and V 5 bases, and 14 bases lay outside the gene matches. CDR3 length equals 18 residues. Germline loops: CDR1 MNHEY, CDR2 SMNVEV (reference sequence). The DNA for the CDR3 is TGTGCCAGCAGTCCGCGGAAGGACAGGGCCTTAGCTAACTATGGCTACACCTTC. Protein sequence: CASSPRKDRALANYGYTF.

This rearrangement joins TRBV2 to TRBJ2-3; 14 nucleotides match TRBD2. From germline, CDR1 is SNHLY and CDR2 FYNNEI. The CDR3 is made up of 17 amino acids. V lost 5 bases to trimming and J lost 5 bases; unmatched junction nucleotides: 9. CDR3 loop: CASSPPTSGGAGDTQYF. In nucleotides, the CDR3 is TGTGCCAGCAGTCCGCCGACTAGCGGGGGGGCTGGAGATACGCAGTATTTT.

CDR3 residues: CASSVGPSGKAMDEQYF. In DNA form, the CDR3 reads TGTGCCAGCAGCGTAGGGCCCTCAGGGAAAGCGATGGACGAGCAGTACTTC. The chain links TRBV9 to TRBJ2-7, with D perhaps matching TRBD1 (5 bases). Trimming removed 0 bases from V and 5 bases from J, with 21 bases in between. The germline V gene encodes CDR1 SGDLS and CDR2 YYNGEE. This CDR3 comprises 17 residues.

The rearrangement uses TRBV7-9 and TRBJ2-2; D is unresolved. This CDR3 contains 15 residues. The germline gives CDR1 SEHNR, CDR2 FQNEAQ (reference sequence). V was trimmed by 0 bases and J by 4 bases, leaving 9 bases between them. The CDR3 sequence is CASSLAGLSTGELFF. CDR3 DNA sequence: TGTGCCAGCAGCTTAGCGGGCCTCTCCACCGGGGAGCTGTTTTTT.

V gene TRBV6-5 combines with J gene TRBJ2-5; possibly TRBD2 for D (5 bases). There are 14 residues in the CDR3. Trimming stripped 2 bases from V and 1 base from J, with 8 bases between. Germline CDR1 reads MNHEY; CDR2 reads SVGAGI. The CDR3 loop is CASSYSGPQETQYF. DNA of the CDR3: TGTGCCAGCAGTTACAGCGGCCCCCAAGAGACCCAGTACTTC.

The chain couples TRBV5-8 to TRBJ1-1; 8 positions match TRBD1. This CDR3 has 14 amino acids. V shed 6 bases, J shed 5 bases, and the junction held 9 bases outside the gene matches. Germline assignment: CDR1 SGHTS and CDR2 YDEGEE. The chain's CDR3 is CASMRTGLVTEAFF. CDR3 sequence (DNA): TGTGCCAGCATGCGGACAGGGCTCGTGACTGAAGCTTTCTTT.

CDR3 coding DNA: TGTGCCAGCAGTTCTCTCCCGTCCGACAGGGACTTCTGGGGCTACACCTTC. Translated, it gives CASSSLPSDRDFWGYTF. This chain uses TRBV28 with TRBJ1-2, with 7 bases identical to TRBD1. V lost 4 bases to trimming and J lost 8 bases; unmatched junction nucleotides: 19. Germline assignment: CDR1 MDHEN and CDR2 SYDVKM. This CDR3 is 17 amino acids long.

V usage is TRBV10-3 and J usage is TRBJ1-4, with 8 nucleotides matching TRBD1. Germline trimming cut 2 bases from V and 7 bases from J; bases unmatched to any gene: 3. The length of the CDR3 is 14 residues. CDR1 and CDR2 (germline): ENHRY, SYGVKD. CDR3 sequence reads: CAISEGTGFEKLFF. The CDR3 DNA reads TGTGCCATCAGTGAGGGGACAGGTTTTGAAAAACTGTTTTTT.

This clone was counted a single time. The chain has TRBV9 and TRBJ2-7; tentative D call: TRBD2 (6 bases). This CDR3 is 15 amino acids long. Per germline, CDR1 SGDLS and CDR2 YYNGEE. The germline V and J ends were trimmed by 0 bases and 1 base, with 11 bases remaining between them. The CDR3 bases are TGTGCCAGCAGCGTAGACGGGACTCAATCCTACGAGCAGTACTTC. As protein: CASSVDGTQSYEQYF.

The CDR3 sequence is CASSAGTGGNSPLHF. The CDR3 DNA follows: TGTGCCAGTAGTGCCGGGACAGGGGGAAATTCACCCCTCCACTTT. The chain couples TRBV19 to TRBJ1-6; 11 positions match TRBD1. The V and J ends lost 5 bases and 7 bases, in that order; junction bases with no gene match: 4. The germline V gene has CDR1 LNHDA and CDR2 SQIVND (reference sequence). This CDR3 has 15 residues.

This clone appeared a single time. This chain links TRBV4-1 with TRBJ1-6; unclear D gene. The germline CDR1 and CDR2 sequences are MGHRA and YSYEKL. V lost 0 bases, J lost 5 bases, and 17 bases lay in between. The CDR3 totals 18 residues. CDR3 in amino acids: CASSQEISVETHNSPLHF. The CDR3 nucleotides read TGCGCCAGCAGCCAAGAGATAAGCGTCGAGACCCATAATTCACCCCTCCACTTT.

This clone was counted only a few times. The chain joins TRBV6-6 to TRBJ2-7; 7 bases match TRBD1. CDR1 and CDR2 (germline): MNHNY, SVGAGI (reference sequence). V gave up 2 bases and J gave up 13 bases; unmatched junction bases: 8. The CDR3 has 12 residues. CDR3 loop: CASSYMTGSQYF. DNA of the CDR3: TGTGCCAGCAGTTACATGACAGGGTCCCAATACTTC.

The chain has TRBV13 and TRBJ2-2; D is possibly TRBD2 (5 bases). V lost 5 bases to trimming and J lost 4 bases, with 14 bases between them. CDR3 length: 15 residues. The germline CDR1 and CDR2 sequences are PRHDT and FYEKMQ (reference sequence). The chain's CDR3 is CASSLPQGGTGELFF. DNA of the CDR3: TGTGCCAGCAGCCTCCCTCAAGGAGGCACCGGGGAGCTGTTTTTT. Complete variable domain (other parts from reference TRBV13 and TRBJ2-2): AAGVIQSPRHLIKEKRETATLKCYPIPRHDTVYWYQQGPGQDPQFLISFYEKMQSDKGSIPDRFSAQQFSDYHSELNMSSLELGDSALYFCASSLPQGGTGELFFGEGSRLTVL.

The chain links TRBV6-5 to TRBJ2-5; 8 bases align to TRBD2. The CDR3 has 13 residues. Germline loops: CDR1 MNHEY, CDR2 SVGAGI. The junction had 1 base not matched to a gene; V was cut back by 4 bases and J by 3 bases. CDR3 sequence reads: CASSLGLEETQYF. The CDR3 DNA reads TGTGCCAGCAGTTTGGGACTAGAAGAGACCCAGTACTTC.

The table lists this clone with a count of one. V usage is TRBV2 and J usage is TRBJ2-1; D is possibly TRBD2 (6 bases). V lost 8 bases, J lost 6 bases, and 23 bases lay in between. The CDR3 is 16 amino acids. Germline loops: CDR1 SNHLY, CDR2 FYNNEI. The DNA of the CDR3 is TGTGCCAGCTGGGGCTCGGGGGTTCTTCGAGGCAATGAGCAGTTCTTC. Translating gives CASWGSGVLRGNEQFF.

This sequence joins TRBV28 and TRBJ2-7; 7 nucleotides match TRBD2. Trimming took 7 bases from V and 6 from J; bases not matched to a gene: 12. The CDR3 has 14 amino acids. Germline V lookup: CDR1 MDHEN, CDR2 SYDVKM. CDR3 residues: CASTRRAGRVEQYF. The CDR3 coding sequence is TGTGCCAGCACCCGAAGGGCAGGGAGGGTCGAGCAGTACTTC.

This sequence joins TRBV5-1 and TRBJ2-7; 7 bases align to TRBD1. After removal of 0 bases from V and 3 bases from J, the junction contained 9 bases not matched to a gene. Germline V gene lookup returns CDR1 SGHRS and CDR2 YFSETQ. This CDR3 spans 16 amino acids. The chain's CDR3 is CASSLAKTGTNYEQYF. CDR3 bases: TGCGCCAGCAGCTTGGCGAAGACAGGGACGAACTACGAGCAGTACTTC.

A single count supports this clone. This chain connects TRBV7-8 to TRBJ1-2, with a possible D match to TRBD1 (6 bases). The germline gives CDR1 SGHVS, CDR2 FQNEAQ. The CDR3 length is 15 residues. V dropped 4 bases and J dropped 2 bases, with 14 bases sitting between them. CDR3 in amino acids: CASSSRQATNYGYTF. In DNA, the CDR3 is TGTGCCAGCAGCTCCCGACAGGCTACAAACTATGGCTACACCTTC.

The chain carries TRBV6-4 and TRBJ1-2, with D perhaps matching TRBD1 (5 bases). Trimming took 3 bases from V and 8 from J, leaving 16 bases between them. The germline V gene has CDR1 MRHNA and CDR2 SNTAGT. The CDR3 is 14 residues long. The CDR3 loop is CASSEEGLSGGYTF. For the CDR3, the DNA is TGTGCCAGCAGTGAAGAGGGACTTTCGGGAGGCTACACCTTC.

This chain connects TRBV27 to TRBJ2-7, with 12 bases identical to TRBD2. The CDR3 runs 17 residues. J lost 3 bases, V lost 6 bases, and 12 bases had no gene match. Germline CDR1 and CDR2: MNHEY and SMNVEV (reference sequence). DNA for the CDR3: TGTGCCAGCAGCCGGTCCCATACTAGCGGGAGGATCTACGAGCAGTACTTC. It encodes CASSRSHTSGRIYEQYF.

CDR3 coding DNA: TGTGCCAGCAGCTTAGCGAGGAGTCCAGGGACTAGCCAGTCAGATACGCAGTATTTT. Translation gives CASSLARSPGTSQSDTQYF. The chain links TRBV7-2 to TRBJ2-3; 9 bases line up with TRBD2. V shed 0 bases and J 4 bases; nucleotides not matched to a gene: 14. CDR3 length: 19 residues. Germline CDR1 and CDR2: SGHTA and FQGNSA. The full variable domain, its missing parts supplied by reference TRBV7-2 and TRBJ2-3, is GAGVSQSPSNKVTEKGKDVELRCDPISGHTALYWYRQSLGQGLEFLIYFQGNSAPDKSGLPSDRFSAERTGGSVSTLTIQRTQQEDSAVYLCASSLARSPGTSQSDTQYFGPGTRLTVL.

This rearrangement joins TRBV19 to TRBJ2-1; 8 nucleotides line up with TRBD2. Trimming took 1 base from V and 0 from J; bases not matched to a gene: 5. Germline V CDR1 and CDR2: LNHDA, SQIVND (reference sequence). This CDR3 has 17 residues. The CDR3 spells CASSIGIGGGSYNEQFF. Written as DNA, the CDR3 is TGTGCCAGTAGTATAGGGATCGGGGGGGGCTCCTACAATGAGCAGTTCTTC.